These 21 T cell receptor beta chains share one sample of origin, sequenced in a study of OX40 agonist ivuxolimab in advanced cancers. Clones were sequenced by immunoSEQ multiplex PCR, and TCRdb holds only the in-frame ones, with some missing. The sample consists of fewer than 95,000 clones, 85% to 95% of them appearing once. Sequencing was performed on CD4+ or CD8+ T cells sorted from blood, taken in a trial of the OX40 agonist ivuxolimab. These TCRs come from an adult with an advanced solid tumor such as melanoma, head and neck, liver or kidney cancer.

The chain combines TRBV30 with TRBJ2-7; 10 bases agree with TRBD1. J was trimmed by 2 bases and V by 2 bases; bases with no gene match: 6. The CDR3 loop spans 15 amino acids. Germline CDR1 reads GTSNPN; CDR2 reads SVGIG (reference sequence). For the CDR3, the DNA is TGTGCCTGGAGTCCTGGACAGGGGGAGGCCTACGAGCAGTACTTC. This translates into CAWSPGQGEAYEQYF.

The V gene is TRBV19, the J gene TRBJ1-2, with D possibly being TRBD1 (5 bases). The CDR3 runs to 17 residues. CDR1 and CDR2 (germline): LNHDA, SQIVND (reference sequence). V shed 6 bases and J shed 0 bases, with 20 bases lying between them. CDR3 coding DNA: TGTGCCAGTAGCCTAAGGCCGGACATCCCTTCTAACTATGGCTACACCTTC. Translated, it gives CASSLRPDIPSNYGYTF.

The genes are TRBV5-1 and TRBJ2-5; maybe TRBD2 (5 bases). This CDR3 is 11 amino acids long. V gave up 7 bases and J gave up 4 bases, with 8 bases separating them. CDR1 is SGHRS, CDR2 YFSETQ, per germline. The CDR3 loop is CASREGETQYF. CDR3 DNA: TGCGCCAGCCGTGAGGGAGAGACCCAGTACTTC.

The chain combines TRBV11-3 with TRBJ2-7; 9 nucleotides agree with TRBD2. Trimming took 0 bases from V and 7 from J; bases not matched to a gene: 10. CDR3 length equals 16 residues. Germline assignment: CDR1 SGHNT and CDR2 YENEEA. The CDR3 sequence: CASSLDLGLATNEQYF. CDR3 bases: TGTGCCAGCAGCTTAGATCTAGGACTAGCGACGAATGAGCAGTACTTC.

J is TRBJ2-7 and V is TRBV11-2; D might be TRBD1 (6 bases). Germline V gene lookup returns CDR1 SGHAT and CDR2 FQNNGV. V lost 0 bases and J 9 bases, leaving 15 bases between the germline ends. CDR3 length: 14 residues. CDR3 loop: CASSLERQGQWQYF. DNA for the CDR3: TGTGCCAGCAGCTTAGAGAGGCAGGGGCAATGGCAGTACTTC.

The chain links TRBV5-1 to TRBJ2-1; no definite D call. The CDR3 is 12 amino acids. The V gene lost 3 bases and the J gene lost 8 bases, with 9 bases spanning the gap. Germline-derived CDR1 and CDR2 are SGHRS and YFSETQ. The CDR3 nucleotides read TGCGCCAGCAGCTCACTGACCGATGAGCAGTTCTTC. Encoded protein: CASSSLTDEQFF.

The chain has TRBV5-5 and TRBJ2-5; D gene unclear. The V gene's germline CDR1 is SGHKS and CDR2 YYEKEE (reference sequence). This CDR3 contains 15 residues. V was clipped by 1 base and J by 4 bases, with 14 bases between them. The CDR3 DNA reads as TGTGCCAGCAGCTTGACCGGGCCGGTCGGAGAGACCCAGTACTTC. The encoded protein is CASSLTGPVGETQYF.

The V gene is TRBV27, the J gene TRBJ2-7; D possibly corresponds to TRBD1 (6 bases). The V end was cut by 2 bases, the J end by 4 bases, with 9 bases between. Germline V gene data show CDR1 as MNHEY and CDR2 as SMNVEV (reference sequence). This CDR3 has 13 amino acids. In DNA form, the CDR3 reads TGTGCCAGCAGTTTACAGGGGCTGTACGAGCAGTACTTC. It is translated as CASSLQGLYEQYF.

The gene calls are TRBV28 and TRBJ1-3; D is uncertain. Germline V lookup: CDR1 MDHEN, CDR2 SYDVKM. The CDR3 is 16 amino acids. Trimming stripped 0 bases from V and 2 bases from J, with 11 bases between. CDR3 sequence reads: CASSLWRSAPGNTIYF. DNA for the CDR3: TGTGCCAGCAGTTTATGGCGCTCGGCCCCTGGAAACACCATATATTTT.

The rearrangement links TRBV10-3 to TRBJ2-5; D gene unclear. Looked up from germline, CDR1 is ENHRY and CDR2 is SYGVKD. This CDR3 region has 15 residues. V lost 2 bases, J lost 5 bases, and 15 bases lay in between. CDR3 protein: CAISESEAVRETQYF. The CDR3 DNA reads TGTGCCATCAGTGAGAGTGAGGCCGTCCGGGAGACCCAGTACTTC.

The chain employs TRBV6-1 and TRBJ1-2; TRBD1 matches 10 bases. After removal of 6 bases from V and 2 bases from J, the junction contained 3 bases not matched to a gene. This CDR3 spans 14 amino acids. Germline V lookup: CDR1 MNHNS, CDR2 SASEGT. CDR3 amino acids: CASRGQGLNYGYTF. Written as DNA, the CDR3 is TGTGCCAGCAGGGGACAGGGGCTAAACTATGGCTACACCTTC.

J is TRBJ2-7 and V is TRBV19, with D perhaps matching TRBD2 (5 bases). Germline CDR1 reads LNHDA; CDR2 reads SQIVND (reference sequence). The CDR3 spans 11 residues. V was shortened by 6 bases and J by 5 bases, with 8 bases between the two germline ends. Written as DNA, the CDR3 is TGTGCCAGTAGGGCCGGGGACGAGCAGTACTTC. It specifies CASRAGDEQYF.

V and J are TRBV7-2 and TRBJ2-1, with no clear D. CDR3 size: 14 residues. Trimming removed 0 bases at V and 4 bases at J, with 7 bases between. Germline values: CDR1 SGHTA, CDR2 FQGNSA. As DNA, the CDR3 is TGTGCCAGCAGCTTAGCGGTGATTTACAATGAGCAGTTCTTC. This translates into CASSLAVIYNEQFF.

This rearrangement joins TRBV28 to TRBJ2-3, with TRBD2 matching over 7 bases. The V segment lost 5 bases and the J segment 6 bases; nucleotides outside the gene matches: 20. This CDR3 contains 18 residues. CDR1 MDHEN and CDR2 SYDVKM come from the germline V gene. The CDR3 region has the DNA TGTGCCAGCAGTCCCCGAACGGGGAGGGAGAGTAATTTGGATACGCAGTATTTT. As protein: CASSPRTGRESNLDTQYF.

V is TRBV6-5 and J is TRBJ1-6, with 7 bases identical to TRBD1. The CDR3 is 15 amino acids. Unmatched junction bases numbered 6, after V lost 0 bases and J lost 10 bases. Germline V gives CDR1 MNHEY, CDR2 SVGAGI. CDR3 sequence reads: CASSYSGTASSPLHF. CDR3 coding DNA: TGTGCCAGCAGTTACTCCGGGACAGCCTCCTCACCCCTCCACTTT.

This chain uses TRBV30 with TRBJ1-3; D is unresolved. The germline V and J ends were trimmed by 5 bases and 8 bases, with 13 bases remaining between them. CDR1 is GTSNPN and CDR2 is SVGIG in the germline V gene (reference sequence). The CDR3 length is 12 residues. The CDR3 spells CAWGLFVDTIYF. DNA of the CDR3: TGTGCCTGGGGGCTATTTGTGGACACCATATATTTT. The whole variable domain, filled in from reference TRBV30 and TRBJ1-3, reads SQTIHQWPATLVQPVGSPLSLECTVEGTSNPNLYWYRQAAGRGLQLLFYSVGIGQISSEVPQNLSASRPQDRQFILSSKKLLLSDSGFYLCAWGLFVDTIYFGEGSWLTVV.

This chain links TRBV4-3 with TRBJ2-5, with TRBD2 matching over 9 bases. Germline V gene data show CDR1 as LGHNA and CDR2 as YSLEER. The trim removed 0 bases at V and 3 bases at J, leaving 14 bases unmatched. This CDR3 is 19 amino acids long. The CDR3 DNA reads as TGCGCCAGCAGCCAAGAATTGGCGGGGGGGATCGGGATGGAAGAGACCCAGTACTTC. This gives the protein CASSQELAGGIGMEETQYF.

The rearrangement joins TRBV19 to TRBJ1-1; the match to TRBD1 covers 8 bases. The CDR3 contains 17 residues. The V gene's germline CDR1 is LNHDA and CDR2 SQIVND (reference sequence). V shed 4 bases, J shed 1 base, and the junction held 11 bases outside the gene matches. The CDR3, as DNA: TGTGCCAGTAGTAACCAAAGGGGAGGACAGGGGAACACTGAAGCTTTCTTT. As protein: CASSNQRGGQGNTEAFF.

The chain is built from TRBV4-1 and TRBJ2-5, with D unresolved. Trimming removed 4 bases at V and 5 bases at J, with 11 bases between. This CDR3 is built from 13 residues. Germline loops: CDR1 MGHRA, CDR2 YSYEKL. CDR3 coding DNA: TGCGCCAGCAGCCTCACCCCTGGTGAGACCCAGTACTTC. Translation gives CASSLTPGETQYF.

The gene calls are TRBV4-3 and TRBJ2-3; D not certain. CDR3 length equals 15 residues. The germline V and J ends were trimmed by 0 bases and 2 bases, with 9 bases remaining between them. In germline, CDR1 is LGHNA, CDR2 YSLEER. The DNA for the CDR3 is TGCGCCAGCAGCCAAGAGGGCCTAATCACAGATACGCAGTATTTT. This sequence encodes CASSQEGLITDTQYF.

The chain uses TRBV7-2 and TRBJ2-3; 7 bases fit TRBD2. V lost 1 base to trimming and J lost 5 bases; unmatched junction nucleotides: 3. Per the germline V gene, CDR1 is SGHTA and CDR2 is FQGNSA. This CDR3 has 14 amino acids. CDR3 coding DNA: TGTGCCAGCAGCTTAGAGTGGGGGGGAGATACGCAGTATTTT. Translated: CASSLEWGGDTQYF.